This T cell receptor beta chain was sequenced during a study of beta chain features in type 1 diabetes. Reverse transcribing all isolated RNA meant expressed TCRB transcripts were sequenced. Using immunoSEQ multiplex PCR, the repertoire was profiled, and TCRdb retains in-frame clones only, with some absent. This table has over 300,000 clones, around 9.7% appearing once. A few counts support this clone. What it recognizes is unknown. The identical CDR3 is also encoded by other nucleotide sequences in the sample. CDR3 length equals 13 residues. Germline V gene data show CDR1 as SGHTA and CDR2 as FQGNSA. Trimming took off 6 bases at V and 4 bases at J, with 13 bases between the two ends. Study-wide results and caveats: Moderate yet significant TCRB CDR3 shortening was seen in Type 1 diabetes patients in all four CD4+ subsets.

The sample comprised central memory CD4+ T cells from blood. The rearrangement links TRBV7-2 to TRBJ2-7, with D possibly matching TRBD2 (6 bases). The receptor was isolated from a man under 40 with type 1 diabetes. The CDR3, as DNA: TGTGCCAGCAGTTCCGGGACTGTTTACGAGCAGTACTTC. Translated: CASSSGTVYEQYF.